The 22 T cell receptor beta chains in this list originate from one sample, sequenced in a study of OX40 agonist ivuxolimab in advanced cancers. Some clones are missing from TCRdb's copy, which holds only in-frame ones; the method was immunoSEQ multiplex PCR. The repertoire includes 77,000 or so clones, about nine tenths of them detected once, and less than 2% sits in the top ten. The sequences come from CD4+ or CD8+ T cells sorted from blood, collected in a trial of the OX40 agonist ivuxolimab. The receptors come from an adult with an advanced solid tumor such as melanoma, head and neck, liver or kidney cancer.

This clone was seen a single time. The V call is TRBV7-3, the J call TRBJ2-3, with unresolved D. The CDR3 runs 13 residues. V lost 3 bases and J lost 3, with 7 bases in between. Germline CDR1 is SGHTA and CDR2 is FQGTGA. The DNA of the CDR3 is TGTGCCAGCAGCTTCGTAGGGACAGATACGCAGTATTTT. Amino acid sequence: CASSFVGTDTQYF.

The chain employs TRBV6-6 and TRBJ1-1; D unclear. Looked up from germline, CDR1 is MNHNY and CDR2 is SVGAGI (reference sequence). This CDR3 has 15 residues. V was pared by 5 bases and J by 0 bases, with 13 bases between. Here the CDR3 reads CASSKASGLNTEAFF. Written as DNA, the CDR3 is TGTGCCAGCAGTAAGGCGAGTGGATTGAACACTGAAGCTTTCTTT.

V usage is TRBV7-2 and J usage is TRBJ1-6; 8 nucleotides align to TRBD1. CDR1 SGHTA and CDR2 FQGNSA come from the germline V gene. This CDR3 spans 16 amino acids. Trimming cost V 1 base and J 10 bases; bases outside gene matches: 9. CDR3 region: CASSLGGQASRSPLHF. CDR3 DNA sequence: TGTGCCAGCAGCTTAGGGGGACAGGCCTCAAGGTCACCCCTCCACTTT.

The chain uses TRBV19 and TRBJ1-2, with 7 bases matching TRBD1. There are 16 residues in the CDR3. Germline-derived CDR1 and CDR2 are LNHDA and SQIVND (reference sequence). V shed 4 bases, J shed 4 bases, and the junction held 12 bases outside the gene matches. The CDR3 protein is CASSKSSVGGGYGYTF. In DNA, the CDR3 is TGTGCCAGTAGTAAGAGCTCCGTAGGGGGCGGCTATGGCTACACCTTC.

The chain combines TRBV18 with TRBJ1-1; D is possibly TRBD1 (5 bases). The V and J ends lost 8 bases and 6 bases respectively, with 19 bases between them. This CDR3 is built from 14 residues. Germline V gene sequence: CDR1 KGHSH, CDR2 LQKENI. The CDR3 region is CASGRGARVAEAFF. The CDR3 DNA reads TGTGCCAGCGGCCGAGGGGCAAGAGTAGCTGAAGCTTTCTTT.

The J gene is TRBJ2-7, the V gene TRBV18; no definite D call. Germline V lookup: CDR1 KGHSH, CDR2 LQKENI. V dropped 5 bases and J dropped 2 bases, with 4 bases sitting between them. The CDR3 contains 11 residues. CDR3: CASSFTYEQYF. CDR3 in DNA: TGTGCCAGCTCATTCACCTACGAGCAGTACTTC.

In DNA form, the CDR3 reads TGTGCCAGCAGCTTAGTTGTGTCCAGGGGCTCCTACGAGCAGTACTTC. This translates into CASSLVVSRGSYEQYF. The chain combines TRBV11-2 with TRBJ2-7, with D possibly TRBD1 on 6 matching bases. There are 16 residues in the CDR3. With 1 base removed from V and 0 bases from J, the gap between germline ends came to 13 bases. Germline V gene lookup returns CDR1 SGHAT and CDR2 FQNNGV.

The V and J genes are TRBV28 and TRBJ1-4; D unresolved. The CDR3 has 13 residues. The V end lost 9 bases, the J end lost 4 bases, and 12 bases lay between the germline ends. Germline lookup yields CDR1 MDHEN and CDR2 SYDVKM. Here the CDR3 reads CASNKGHNEKLFF. CDR3 coding DNA: TGTGCCAGTAATAAGGGTCATAATGAAAAACTGTTTTTT.

This chain joins TRBV10-3 and TRBJ1-1; D gene uncertain. Germline CDR1 is ENHRY and CDR2 is SYGVKD. The CDR3 runs to 13 residues. V lost 6 bases to trimming and J lost 3 bases, with 11 bases between them. Here the CDR3 DNA reads TGTGCCATCAGATATAGTCCCGACACTGAAGCTTTCTTT. It translates to CAIRYSPDTEAFF.

This sequence joins TRBV2 and TRBJ2-2; no definite D call. The CDR3 runs 15 residues. Per the germline V gene, CDR1 is SNHLY and CDR2 is FYNNEI. Trimming took off 2 bases at V and 0 bases at J, with 7 bases between the two ends. CDR3: CASSERRTNTGELFF. CDR3 nucleotides: TGTGCCAGCAGTGAACGCAGAACGAACACCGGGGAGCTGTTTTTT.

The chain carries TRBV7-2 and TRBJ1-4; TRBD1 might be the D (5 bases). This CDR3 region has 16 residues. The V gene's germline CDR1 is SGHTA and CDR2 FQGNSA. Trimming removed 2 bases at V and 4 bases at J, with 14 bases between. The CDR3 here is CASSLNLGVINEKLFF. The CDR3 nucleotides read TGTGCCAGCAGCTTAAATTTGGGGGTGATTAATGAAAAACTGTTTTTT.

The V gene is TRBV5-4, the J gene TRBJ2-5; 10 nucleotides match TRBD2. Germline values: CDR1 SGHNT, CDR2 YYREEE (reference sequence). The CDR3 spans 16 residues. Germline trimming cut 3 bases from V and 2 bases from J; bases unmatched to any gene: 7. CDR3 amino acids: CASSSPKREGQETQYF. The CDR3 nucleotides are TGTGCCAGCAGCTCCCCAAAGCGGGAGGGACAAGAGACCCAGTACTTC.

The rearrangement joins TRBV18 to TRBJ1-1; D is uncertain. Germline CDR1 KGHSH, CDR2 LQKENI. The CDR3 runs to 11 residues. Trimming cost V 8 bases and J 11 bases, with 15 bases left between them. The CDR3 is CASRAALGAFF. The CDR3, as DNA: TGTGCCAGCCGTGCCGCCCTAGGGGCTTTCTTT.

This rearrangement joins TRBV6-5 to TRBJ2-6; no reliable D call. Germline assignment: CDR1 MNHEY and CDR2 SVGAGI. The CDR3 sequence is 15 residues long. Trimming took 7 bases from V and 4 from J, leaving 14 bases between them. CDR3 region: CASTQRFIGANVLTF. The CDR3 coding sequence is TGTGCCAGCACTCAAAGGTTTATAGGGGCCAACGTCCTGACTTTC.

This chain uses TRBV28 with TRBJ2-7; D might be TRBD2 (6 bases). The V and J ends lost 3 bases and 3 bases respectively, with 12 bases between them. Germline CDR1 and CDR2: MDHEN and SYDVKM. CDR3 length: 14 residues. The CDR3 DNA is TGTGCCAGCAGTTTTTCAGGGAGGCACTACGAGCAGTACTTC. It specifies CASSFSGRHYEQYF. Together with reference TRBV28 and TRBJ2-7, the CDR3 gives the full variable domain: DVKVTQSSRYLVKRTGEKVFLECVQDMDHENMFWYRQDPGLGLRLIYFSYDVKMKEKGDIPEGYSVSREKKERFSLILESASTNQTSMYLCASSFSGRHYEQYFGPGTRLTVT.

The rearrangement links TRBV10-3 to TRBJ2-7; 8 positions match TRBD1. V lost 5 bases and J lost 3; bases outside the gene matches: 6. The CDR3 sequence is 14 residues long. The germline CDR1 and CDR2 sequences are ENHRY and SYGVKD. The CDR3 spells CAISPGQAYYEQYF. CDR3 sequence (DNA): TGTGCCATCAGTCCGGGACAGGCATACTACGAGCAGTACTTC.

The chain carries TRBV30 and TRBJ1-6; TRBD1 agrees at 10 bases. This CDR3 is built from 12 residues. Germline CDR1 and CDR2: GTSNPN and SVGIG (reference sequence). The V and J ends lost 5 bases and 8 bases, in that order; junction bases with no gene match: 0. CDR3 coding DNA: TGTGCCTGGGGGACAGGGGATTCACCCCTCCACTTT. It yields the protein CAWGTGDSPLHF.

V is TRBV20-1 and J is TRBJ2-7; D gene uncertain. The V end lost 5 bases, the J end lost 2 bases, and 7 bases lay between the germline ends. Germline values: CDR1 DFQATT, CDR2 SNEGSKA (reference sequence). The CDR3 totals 11 residues. CDR3 bases: TGCAGTGCTTCGCCAGCCTACGAGCAGTACTTC. It translates to CSASPAYEQYF.

The chain couples TRBV18 to TRBJ2-3; D may be TRBD1 (6 bases). The length of the CDR3 is 15 residues. The germline V and J ends were trimmed by 0 bases and 6 bases, with 13 bases remaining between them. CDR1 and CDR2 (germline): KGHSH, LQKENI. CDR3 DNA: TGTGCCAGCTCACCACCGAAGACAGGCGCCGATACGCAGTATTTT. Translating it yields CASSPPKTGADTQYF.

The chain employs TRBV19 and TRBJ2-2, with a weak D call TRBD2 (5 bases). CDR1 is LNHDA and CDR2 is SQIVND in the germline V gene (reference sequence). V was trimmed by 6 bases and J by 0 bases, leaving 14 bases between them. The CDR3 spans 16 residues. The CDR3 loop is CASSLIRGSNTGELFF. In nucleotides, the CDR3 is TGTGCCAGTAGCCTAATAAGAGGGTCGAACACCGGGGAGCTGTTTTTT.

The V gene is TRBV5-1, the J gene TRBJ1-1; TRBD1 matches at 9 bases. V lost 2 bases to trimming and J lost 1 base; unmatched junction nucleotides: 6. This CDR3 comprises 16 residues. Germline assignment: CDR1 SGHRS and CDR2 YFSETQ. CDR3 coding DNA: TGCGCCAGCAGCTTCACAGGGGGCAGGAAGAACACTGAAGCTTTCTTT. Translating it yields CASSFTGGRKNTEAFF.

The rearrangement joins TRBV9 to TRBJ2-2, with 9 bases matching TRBD2. CDR3 length: 15 amino acids. Germline trimming cut 0 bases from V and 5 bases from J; bases unmatched to any gene: 2. Germline V CDR1 and CDR2: SGDLS, YYNGEE. The DNA for the CDR3 is TGTGCCAGCAGCGTAGTAGCGGGGGCTACCGGGGAGCTGTTTTTT. Translated: CASSVVAGATGELFF.